The T cell receptor beta chain under discussion was sequenced for a study of Graves' ophthalmopathy and Graves' hyperthyroidism. Deletions cut 6 bases from V and 6 bases from J, with 14 bases between. From germline, CDR1 is LNHDA and CDR2 SQIVND (reference sequence). This CDR3 comprises 13 residues. The authors amplified TCR beta CDR3 regions, and they did so from RNA transcripts for repertoire sequencing. Following a first-round RT-PCR that used HTBI primers, a second-round multiplex PCR was carried out. MiXCR was run by TCRdb on the multiplex PCR reads, yielding one entry per CDR3 protein. The sample carries almost 750,000 distinct CDR3 sequences, about 44% recorded once.

The chain employs TRBV19 and TRBJ1-1; D is perhaps TRBD1 (5 bases). This TCR came from an adult man with Graves' ophthalmopathy. Sequenced: peripheral blood. The CDR3 loop is CASRWEGFSEAFF. CDR3 nucleotide sequence: TGTGCCAGTAGATGGGAGGGGTTCTCTGAAGCTTTCTTT.